The 26 T cell receptor beta chains listed next were all sequenced from one sample in a study of T cells after yellow fever vaccination. A single record per CDR3 protein comes from TCRdb applying MiXCR to the 5' RACE reads. This sample has about 310,000 distinct CDR3 sequences, with 3.6% found just once. The material was PBMCs, obtained on the day of the yellow fever booster vaccination. The receptor set was obtained from a man between 18 and 29 years old who received the YFV17D yellow fever vaccine.

There are a few counts of this clonotype. V gene TRBV28 combines with J gene TRBJ2-3, with D unresolved. Trimming stripped 3 bases from V and 4 bases from J, with 8 bases between. The germline CDR1 and CDR2 sequences are MDHEN and SYDVKM. The CDR3 extends over 13 amino acids. The CDR3 DNA is TGTGCCAGCAGTTTGGATGGGTCAGATACGCAGTATTTT. It yields the protein CASSLDGSDTQYF. The entire variable domain, with the rest obtained from reference TRBV28 and TRBJ2-3, is as follows: DVKVTQSSRYLVKRTGEKVFLECVQDMDHENMFWYRQDPGLGLRLIYFSYDVKMKEKGDIPEGYSVSREKKERFSLILESASTNQTSMYLCASSLDGSDTQYFGPGTRLTVL.

This clonotype came up many times. This chain connects TRBV9 to TRBJ2-1, with 7 bases matching TRBD1. The V segment lost 5 bases and the J segment 2 bases; nucleotides outside the gene matches: 7. The CDR3 is 15 residues long. The germline V gene has CDR1 SGDLS and CDR2 YYNGEE. CDR3 loop: CASSVGDSTYNEQFF. In DNA form, the CDR3 reads TGTGCCAGCAGTGTGGGGGACAGTACCTACAATGAGCAGTTCTTC.

This chain links TRBV2 with TRBJ2-5; weak D call: TRBD2 (6 bases). Germline loops: CDR1 SNHLY, CDR2 FYNNEI. V was clipped by 9 bases and J by 3 bases, with 23 bases between them. This CDR3 has 16 amino acids. The CDR3 region is CARGSMPGLGEETQYF. DNA for the CDR3: TGTGCCAGGGGATCAATGCCGGGACTCGGTGAAGAGACCCAGTACTTC.

The sample holds many counts of this clonotype. The chain couples TRBV24-1 to TRBJ2-2; 15 positions match TRBD2. Germline CDR1 is KGHDR and CDR2 is SFDVKD. The CDR3 loop spans 19 amino acids. Trimming at V came to 3 bases and at J to 7 bases, leaving 11 bases not matched to a gene. The CDR3 coding sequence is TGTGCCACCAGTGATCAGACCGGGACTAGCGGGGGGCTTATCGGGGAGCTGTTTTTT. As protein: CATSDQTGTSGGLIGELFF.

This clonotype showed up many times. The chain is built from TRBV6-2 or TRBV6-3 and TRBJ2-1, with 10 bases matching TRBD2. The germline V gene has CDR1 MNHEY and CDR2 SVGEGT. This CDR3 has 15 amino acids. The V segment lost 7 bases and the J segment 8 bases; nucleotides outside the gene matches: 11. The CDR3 region is CASTSPLAGLDEQFF. In nucleotides, the CDR3 is TGTGCCAGCACCAGCCCACTAGCGGGGTTGGATGAGCAGTTCTTC.

This clonotype was counted at least ten times. The chain has TRBV7-2 and TRBJ2-1; D is perhaps TRBD1 (5 bases). The germline V gene has CDR1 SGHTA and CDR2 FQGNSA. CDR3 length: 13 residues. V was clipped by 3 bases and J by 7 bases, with 10 bases between them. CDR3 sequence: CASSFRVWNEQFF. DNA for the CDR3: TGTGCCAGCAGCTTCAGGGTATGGAATGAGCAGTTCTTC.

The gene calls are TRBV27 and TRBJ1-1, with unresolved D. Per germline, CDR1 MNHEY and CDR2 SMNVEV (reference sequence). There are 14 residues in the CDR3. V was trimmed by 3 bases and J by 1 base, leaving 9 bases between them. The CDR3: CASSFEGWNTEAFF. CDR3 nucleotide sequence: TGTGCCAGCAGTTTCGAGGGTTGGAACACTGAAGCTTTCTTT.

This sequence joins TRBV18 and TRBJ2-2; TRBD2 aligns across 7 bases. V lost 6 bases and J lost 4; bases outside the gene matches: 8. This CDR3 has 15 amino acids. Looked up from germline, CDR1 is KGHSH and CDR2 is LQKENI. CDR3 bases: TGTGCCAGCTCTCTGGGACTATCAGGCACCGGGGAGCTGTTTTTT. Translation: CASSLGLSGTGELFF.

In this sample, this clonotype turned up a few times. The CDR3 is CASSLSDSPQHF. The CDR3 nucleotides read TGTGCCAGCAGCTTATCCGACTCGCCCCAGCATTTT. The V call is TRBV7-8, the J call TRBJ1-5, with no clear D. V lost 2 bases and J lost 9, with 8 bases in between. The CDR3 contains 12 residues. Looked up from germline, CDR1 is SGHVS and CDR2 is FQNEAQ.

This chain connects TRBV20-1 to TRBJ2-1; D is unresolved. This CDR3 is 14 amino acids long. Germline V gene data show CDR1 as DFQATT and CDR2 as SNEGSKA (reference sequence). V was pared by 6 bases and J by 2 bases, with 14 bases between. The CDR3 bases are TGCAGTGCGCCCCGGGCCTATCCCTACAATGAGCAGTTCTTC. Translated: CSAPRAYPYNEQFF.

The table lists this clonotype with a few counts. This chain links TRBV6-2 or TRBV6-3 with TRBJ2-7; D may be TRBD1 (5 bases). Trimming took 0 bases from V and 3 from J, leaving 12 bases between them. CDR1 and CDR2 (germline): MNHEY, SVGEGT. The CDR3 loop spans 15 amino acids. This CDR3 is CASSYSAGSNYEQYF. DNA of the CDR3: TGTGCCAGCAGTTACTCGGCAGGGTCCAACTACGAGCAGTACTTC.

This clonotype has a handful of counts. V and J are TRBV15 and TRBJ2-5; D assignment may be TRBD1 or TRBD2 (5 bases each). Germline-derived CDR1 and CDR2 are LNHNV and YYDKDF (reference sequence). This CDR3 contains 16 residues. With 1 base removed from V and 3 bases from J, the gap between germline ends came to 15 bases. CDR3 DNA: TGTGCCACCAGCAGAGCTGGACCTCGGGGCAAAGAGACCCAGTACTTC. Its protein product is CATSRAGPRGKETQYF. The full variable domain, completed using reference TRBV15 and TRBJ2-5, is DAMVIQNPRYQVTQFGKPVTLSCSQTLNHNVMYWYQQKSSQAPKLLFHYYDKDFNNEADTPDNFQSRRPNTSFCFLDIRSPGLGDTAMYLCATSRAGPRGKETQYFGPGTRLLVL.

This clonotype was detected many times. This chain uses TRBV20-1 with TRBJ2-1; 10 bases fit TRBD2. Trimming cost V 5 bases and J 6 bases; bases outside gene matches: 10. This CDR3 contains 15 residues. CDR1 is DFQATT and CDR2 is SNEGSKA in the germline V gene (reference sequence). The CDR3: CSASQGAGGINEQFF. CDR3 DNA sequence: TGCAGTGCTTCCCAGGGAGCGGGGGGGATCAATGAGCAGTTCTTC.

This clonotype was detected ten times or more. V gene TRBV20-1 combines with J gene TRBJ1-2; D perhaps matches TRBD1 (5 bases). V was clipped by 3 bases and J by 8 bases, with 13 bases between them. Germline V CDR1 and CDR2: DFQATT, SNEGSKA (reference sequence). This CDR3 has 12 amino acids. The CDR3 loop is CSARKGLGGYTF. The CDR3 DNA reads TGCAGTGCTAGGAAGGGGTTGGGGGGCTACACCTTC.

This clonotype was observed at least ten times. The V call is TRBV20-1, the J call TRBJ2-5, with a tentative D call TRBD1 (6 bases). The germline CDR1 and CDR2 sequences are DFQATT and SNEGSKA (reference sequence). CDR3 size: 12 residues. Trimming pared 5 bases from V and 0 bases from J, leaving 7 bases between. The CDR3 here is CSAGDNQETQYF. For the CDR3, the DNA is TGCAGTGCTGGGGACAACCAAGAGACCCAGTACTTC.

The rearrangement uses TRBV12-3 or TRBV12-4 and TRBJ2-3; the match to TRBD1 covers 7 bases. V shed 3 bases and J 6 bases; nucleotides not matched to a gene: 9. The length of the CDR3 is 15 residues. The CDR3 is CASSFEGAGVDTQYF. The CDR3 DNA sequence: TGTGCCAGCAGTTTTGAGGGGGCAGGGGTCGATACGCAGTATTTT.

This clonotype was recorded at least ten times. The chain has TRBV14 and TRBJ2-1; D tentatively reads TRBD1 or TRBD2 (5 bases each). Germline V lookup: CDR1 SGHDN, CDR2 FVKESK. There are 16 residues in the CDR3. Between the trimmed V and J ends, which lost 0 bases and 6 bases, there was a span of 15 bases. This chain's CDR3 is CASSQEGVQASNEQFF. DNA of the CDR3: TGTGCCAGCAGCCAAGAGGGGGTACAGGCCTCCAATGAGCAGTTCTTC.

The J gene is TRBJ2-1, the V gene TRBV7-2, with D perhaps TRBD1 (5 bases). V lost 5 bases, J lost 1 base, and 18 bases lay in between. This CDR3 is 17 amino acids long. Germline V gene data show CDR1 as SGHTA and CDR2 as FQGNSA. Here the CDR3 DNA reads TGTGCCAGCAGCGCCACAGGTCCGTTCAGTTCCTACAATGAGCAGTTCTTC. It is translated as CASSATGPFSSYNEQFF.

The chain combines TRBV7-9 with TRBJ2-6; 16 nucleotides line up with TRBD2. J gave up 2 bases and V 6 bases, and 4 bases lay outside the gene matches. CDR3 length equals 18 residues. CDR1 and CDR2 from the germline V gene are SEHNR and FQNEAQ (reference sequence). CDR3 amino acids: CASRPGLAGGTGANVLTF. The DNA of the CDR3 is TGTGCCAGCAGACCGGGACTAGCGGGGGGGACTGGGGCCAACGTCCTGACTTTC.

This clonotype came up a few times. V is TRBV19 and J is TRBJ2-5; TRBD2 might be the D (6 bases). V lost 2 bases to trimming and J lost 5 bases, with 12 bases between them. Germline V gene data show CDR1 as LNHDA and CDR2 as SQIVND (reference sequence). The length of the CDR3 is 14 residues. In nucleotides, the CDR3 is TGTGCCAGTAGTATACCGGGGGTTGGGGAGACCCAGTACTTC. It translates to CASSIPGVGETQYF.

Only a few counts were recorded for this clonotype. The chain carries TRBV12-3 or TRBV12-4 and TRBJ1-5, with unresolved D. There are 14 residues in the CDR3. V gave up 0 bases and J gave up 4 bases, with 7 bases separating them. CDR3 coding DNA: TGTGCCAGCAGTTTAGCGGAGCCTAATCAGCCCCAGCATTTT. Translation: CASSLAEPNQPQHF.

The chain has TRBV5-5 and TRBJ2-7; D may be TRBD1 (6 bases). This CDR3 region has 15 residues. V was pared by 2 bases and J by 0 bases, with 12 bases between. In germline, CDR1 is SGHKS, CDR2 YYEKEE (reference sequence). The CDR3 here is CASSFSRGSSYEQYV. The CDR3 nucleotides are TGTGCCAGCAGCTTCTCCAGGGGAAGCTCCTACGAGCAGTACGTC.

This clonotype was detected many times. The CDR3 coding sequence is TGTGCCAGCAGTTACTCGACTAGCGGGGGTGAATACGAGCAGTACTTC. This encodes CASSYSTSGGEYEQYF. The chain links TRBV6-2 or TRBV6-3 to TRBJ2-7; 12 bases fit TRBD2. The V gene's germline CDR1 is MNHEY and CDR2 SVGEGT. J lost 4 bases, V lost 0 bases, and 4 bases had no gene match. CDR3 length: 16 amino acids.

In its sample, this clonotype was seen many times. J is TRBJ2-2 and V is TRBV29-1, with 8 bases identical to TRBD1. The CDR3 extends over 13 amino acids. The trim removed 0 bases at V and 6 bases at J, leaving 0 bases unmatched. CDR1 is SQVTM and CDR2 is ANQGSEA in the germline V gene. CDR3 sequence: CSVEEQGAGELFF. Here the CDR3 DNA reads TGCAGCGTTGAAGAACAGGGGGCCGGGGAGCTGTTTTTT.

The genes are TRBV27 and TRBJ1-1; no reliable D call. Trimming removed 0 bases from V and 4 bases from J, with 12 bases in between. Looked up from germline, CDR1 is MNHEY and CDR2 is SMNVEV (reference sequence). The CDR3 extends over 15 amino acids. The CDR3 sequence is CASSLSIMFVTEAFF. Written as DNA, the CDR3 is TGTGCCAGCAGTTTATCGATTATGTTCGTCACTGAAGCTTTCTTT.

This clonotype was observed many times. V gene TRBV10-3 combines with J gene TRBJ2-7; 8 bases fit TRBD1. The junction had 8 bases not matched to a gene; V was cut back by 6 bases and J by 4 bases. This CDR3 contains 14 residues. CDR1 and CDR2 (germline): ENHRY, SYGVKD. CDR3 region: CAIRADRGSYEQYV. The CDR3 nucleotides read TGTGCCATCAGGGCCGACAGGGGTTCGTACGAGCAGTACGTC.